This TCR beta chain was identified in a study of cytomegalovirus exposure and HLA in healthy donors. Profiling relied on immunoSEQ multiplex PCR, and the TCRdb table lists in-frame clones only, not all of them. The repertoire holds some 86,000 clones, with roughly 93% as singletons. The CDR3 covers 15 residues. Germline CDR1 and CDR2: SNHLY and FYNNEI. The trim removed 6 bases at V and 3 bases at J, leaving 8 bases unmatched. This clonotype was sampled from a woman in her thirties in good health and CMV-seronegative. The chain uses TRBV2 and TRBJ1-1; 9 bases are shared with TRBD1. Sequenced input: PBMCs. This CDR3 reads CASSATGGKDTEAFF. CDR3 DNA: TGTGCCAGCAGCGCAACAGGGGGCAAGGACACTGAAGCTTTCTTT.